The clone carrying this TCR beta chain was recorded at least ten times. Its target is not known. This sample was included in a study of liver allograft versus peripheral blood T cells. Across the whole study: Transplanted livers and recipients' peripheral blood had their T cell receptor repertoires compared.

Study results and limitations: Reportedly, the T cell receptor repertoires present inside liver allografts differed from those in peripheral blood.

The germline V gene encodes CDR1 MNHNS and CDR2 SASEGT. The CDR3 extends over 12 amino acids. Trimming cost V 8 bases and J 5 bases, with 12 bases left between them. In TCRdb, the reads were re-called with MiXCR into one record per CDR3 protein. Of approximately 9,000 distinct CDR3 sequences listed, under 20% were seen once; the top ten hold approximately 25%. The chain couples TRBV6-1 to TRBJ1-1, with D maybe TRBD1 (6 bases). The source of this sequence is a human patient who had a liver transplant. A subset of T cells may come from the graft donor. The CDR3 sequence is CASGTGRTEAFF. The DNA for the CDR3 is TGTGCCAGCGGAACAGGGAGGACTGAAGCTTTCTTT.